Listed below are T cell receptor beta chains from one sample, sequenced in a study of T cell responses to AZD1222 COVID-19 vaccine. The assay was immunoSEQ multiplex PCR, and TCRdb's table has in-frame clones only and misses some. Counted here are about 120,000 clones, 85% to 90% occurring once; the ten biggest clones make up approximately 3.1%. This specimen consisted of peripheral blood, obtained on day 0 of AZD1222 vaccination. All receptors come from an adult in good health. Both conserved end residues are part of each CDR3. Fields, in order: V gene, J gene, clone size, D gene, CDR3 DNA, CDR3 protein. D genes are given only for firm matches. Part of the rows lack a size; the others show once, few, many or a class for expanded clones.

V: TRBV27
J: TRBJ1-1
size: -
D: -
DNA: TGTGCCAGCAGTTTAACCCCGGGAGGGAGCGCTGAAGCTTTCTTT
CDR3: CASSLTPGGSAEAFF

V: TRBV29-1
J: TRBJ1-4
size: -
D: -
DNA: TGCAGCGTCGGGGGGCTGAATGAAAAACTGTTTTTT
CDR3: CSVGGLNEKLFF

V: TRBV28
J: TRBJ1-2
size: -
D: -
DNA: TGTGCCGTGAGAAGGGGCGGGGGCTATGGCTACACCTTC
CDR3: CAVRRGGGYGYTF

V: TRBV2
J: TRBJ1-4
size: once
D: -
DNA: TGTGCCAGCATGACTGGGGGGGCGCGTGAAAAACTGTTTTTT
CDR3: CASMTGGAREKLFF

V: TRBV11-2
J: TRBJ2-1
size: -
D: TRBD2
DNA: TGTGCCAGCAGCTTAGGTTTAGCGGGGAACAATGAGCAGTTCTTC
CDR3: CASSLGLAGNNEQFF

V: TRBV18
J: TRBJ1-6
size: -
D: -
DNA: TGTGCCAGCTCACCTTCTAGAGACGGAAATAATTCACCCCTCCACTTT
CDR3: CASSPSRDGNNSPLHF

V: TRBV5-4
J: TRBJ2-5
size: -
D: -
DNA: TGTGCCAGCAGCTTGGGTTTCGAGACCCAGTACTTC
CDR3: CASSLGFETQYF

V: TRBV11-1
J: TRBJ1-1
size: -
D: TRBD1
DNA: TGTGCCAGCAGCACCCGACAGGGGGATCAAGCTTTCTTT
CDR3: CASSTRQGDQAFF

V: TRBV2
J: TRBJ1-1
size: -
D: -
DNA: TGTGCCAGCAGTGCGCTACAGGGCCGCACTGAAGCTTTCTTT
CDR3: CASSALQGRTEAFF

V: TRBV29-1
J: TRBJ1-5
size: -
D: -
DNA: TGCAGCGTCGTCGGGGGTGGCGGGCAGCCCCAGCATTTT
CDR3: CSVVGGGGQPQHF

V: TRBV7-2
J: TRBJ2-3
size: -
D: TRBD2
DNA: TGTGCCAGCAGCTTAGCTTCCGGGACTAGCGGGGGGGCCTCGTATTTT
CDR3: CASSLASGTSGGASYF

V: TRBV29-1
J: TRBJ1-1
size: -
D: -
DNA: TGCAGCGTTGAAGCCCGGGACACTGAAGCTTTCTTT
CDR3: CSVEARDTEAFF

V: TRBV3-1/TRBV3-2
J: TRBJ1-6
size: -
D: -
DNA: TGTGCCAGCAGCCAAGAAAGGCGGGATTATAATTCACCCCTCCACTTT
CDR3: CASSQERRDYNSPLHF

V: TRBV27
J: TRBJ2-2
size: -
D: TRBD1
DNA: TGTGCCAGCAGTCCAAGGGACAGCTACACCGGGGAGCTGTTTTTT
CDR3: CASSPRDSYTGELFF

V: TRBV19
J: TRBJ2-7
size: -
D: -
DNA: TGTGCCAGTAGTATGGGAGGGGGCTCCGAGCAGTACTTC
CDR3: CASSMGGGSEQYF

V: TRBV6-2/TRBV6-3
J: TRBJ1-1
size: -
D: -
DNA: TGTGCCAGCAGCCGGGACAACATGAACACTGAAGCTTTCTTT
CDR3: CASSRDNMNTEAFF

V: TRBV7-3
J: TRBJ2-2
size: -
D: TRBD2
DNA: TGTGCCAGCAGCGTGACGCGGGGGACCGGGGAGCTGTTTTTT
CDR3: CASSVTRGTGELFF

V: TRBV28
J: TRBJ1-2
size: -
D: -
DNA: TGTGCCAGCAGTTTGGGGGAGATAATTCTCTATGGCTACACCTTC
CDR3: CASSLGEIILYGYTF

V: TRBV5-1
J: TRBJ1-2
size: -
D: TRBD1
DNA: TGCGCCAGCAGCTTGGAGGGGGACAGGGGACTTCTAAGCTATGGCTACACCTTC
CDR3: CASSLEGDRGLLSYGYTF

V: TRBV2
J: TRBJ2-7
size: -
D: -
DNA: TGTGCCAGCAGTGAGTGGGGCCCTACAACCTACGAGCAGTACTTC
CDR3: CASSEWGPTTYEQYF

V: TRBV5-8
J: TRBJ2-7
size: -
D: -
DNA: TGTGCCAGCAGCCCTTCTGACTTGCGGTACGAGCAGTACTTC
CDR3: CASSPSDLRYEQYF

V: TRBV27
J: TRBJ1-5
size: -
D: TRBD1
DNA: TGTGCCAGCAGTGCAACAGGGGGCGGTCAGCCCCAGCATTTT
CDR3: CASSATGGGQPQHF

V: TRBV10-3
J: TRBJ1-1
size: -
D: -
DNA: TGTGCCATCGCAGGCGGGGGGCTGGGGGCTTTCTTT
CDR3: CAIAGGGLGAFF

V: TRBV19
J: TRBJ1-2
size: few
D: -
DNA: TGTGCCAGTAGCCCACCAGGGGCCGTTAACTATGGCTACACCTTC
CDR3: CASSPPGAVNYGYTF

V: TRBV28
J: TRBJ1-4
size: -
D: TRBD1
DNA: TGTGCCAGCAGTTTGGGGGGGACAGGGAGAAATGAAAAACTGTTTTTT
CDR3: CASSLGGTGRNEKLFF

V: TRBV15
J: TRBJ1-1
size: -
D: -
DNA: TGTGCCACCAGCAGAGGGGCTAGGGGCACTGAAGCTTTCTTT
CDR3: CATSRGARGTEAFF

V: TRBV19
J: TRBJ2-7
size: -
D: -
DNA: TGTGCCAGTAGTGGCGGCTCCTACGAGCAGTACTTC
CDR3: CASSGGSYEQYF

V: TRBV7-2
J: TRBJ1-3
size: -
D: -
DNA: TGTGCCAGCAAAAAGGACCCCTCTGGAAACACCATATATTTT
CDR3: CASKKDPSGNTIYF

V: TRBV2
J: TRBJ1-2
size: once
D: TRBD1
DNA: TGTGCCAGCAAACAGGGGGCGACCTATGGCTACACCTTC
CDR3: CASKQGATYGYTF

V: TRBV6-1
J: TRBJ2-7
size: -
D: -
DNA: TGTGCCAGCAGTGAAGGCAGGGCCCGCTACTACGAGCAGTACTTC
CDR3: CASSEGRARYYEQYF

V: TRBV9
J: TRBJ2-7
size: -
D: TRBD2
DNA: TGTGCCAGCAGCGTTGCGAGGACTAGCGTATCCTACGAGCAGTACTTC
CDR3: CASSVARTSVSYEQYF

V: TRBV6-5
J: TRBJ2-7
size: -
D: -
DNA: TGTGCCAGCAGTTTCACAGGGTCCTACGAGCAGTACTTC
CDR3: CASSFTGSYEQYF

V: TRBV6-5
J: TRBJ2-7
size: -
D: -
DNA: TGTGCCAGCGGGGGTGAGGGCCTCAGCGAGCAGTACTTC
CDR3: CASGGEGLSEQYF

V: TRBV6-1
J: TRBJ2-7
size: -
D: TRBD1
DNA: TGTGCCAGCAGTGTAGAGTCCGGGACAGGGTGGTACGAGCAGTACTTC
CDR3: CASSVESGTGWYEQYF

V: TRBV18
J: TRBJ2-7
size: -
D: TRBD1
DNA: TGTGCCAGCGAAGAAAGACAGGGCCCGGGCGAGCAGTACTTC
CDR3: CASEERQGPGEQYF

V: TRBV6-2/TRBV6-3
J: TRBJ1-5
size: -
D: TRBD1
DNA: TGTGCCAGCAGCCGGACAGGGGCGGCGCAGCCCCAGCATTTT
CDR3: CASSRTGAAQPQHF

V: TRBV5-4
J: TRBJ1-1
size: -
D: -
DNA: TGTGCCAGCCGACAGGCAGAGAACACTGAAGCTTTCTTT
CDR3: CASRQAENTEAFF

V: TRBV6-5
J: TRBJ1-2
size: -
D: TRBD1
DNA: TGTGCCAGCACCCGACAGGGTACCCACTATGGCTACACCTTC
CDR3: CASTRQGTHYGYTF

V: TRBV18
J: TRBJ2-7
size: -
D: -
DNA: TGTGCCAGCTCACCGGACACTACCTACGAGCAGTACTTC
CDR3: CASSPDTTYEQYF

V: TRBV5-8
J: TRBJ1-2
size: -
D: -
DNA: TGTGCCAGCAGCCGGCTAGGGAATAACTATGGCTACACCTTC
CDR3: CASSRLGNNYGYTF

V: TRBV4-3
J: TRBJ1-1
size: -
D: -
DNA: TGCGCCAGCAGCCAAGACCCCCGGTCCGACGGAGAAGCTTTCTTT
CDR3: CASSQDPRSDGEAFF

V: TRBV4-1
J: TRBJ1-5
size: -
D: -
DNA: TGCGCCAGCAGTCTCCGGGACACCCCAAATCAGCCCCAGCATTTT
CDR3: CASSLRDTPNQPQHF